The clone carrying this T cell receptor (beta chain) has more than one count but fewer than ten. Its target is unknown. The entirety of the isolated RNA underwent reverse transcription, so expressed TCRB transcripts were sequenced. Data came from immunoSEQ multiplex PCR; TCRdb stores just in-frame clones and leaves some out. The table lists over 200,000 clones, roughly 11% of them singletons. The CDR3 runs 13 residues. In germline, CDR1 is SNHLY, CDR2 FYNNEI. V lost 6 bases and J lost 5; bases outside the gene matches: 2. The sample is drawn from a study of beta chain features in type 1 diabetes. On the study more broadly: Across every sample, some 110 million sorted cells were examined in total.

General study points: Fewer junction insertions and more nucleotide deletions appeared in type 1 diabetes patients. Resolution of whether HLA type affects TCRB rearrangement was not achieved here. TCRB CDR3s were moderately but significantly shorter in Type 1 diabetes patients in all four CD4+ subsets.

This TCR was recovered from a man younger than 40 with type 1 diabetes. V and J are TRBV2 and TRBJ1-5; 9 positions match TRBD1. The material sequenced was naive CD4+ T cells from blood. The CDR3 DNA reads as TGTGCCAGCAGCTGGACAGGGGATCAGCCCCAGCATTTT. It specifies CASSWTGDQPQHF.